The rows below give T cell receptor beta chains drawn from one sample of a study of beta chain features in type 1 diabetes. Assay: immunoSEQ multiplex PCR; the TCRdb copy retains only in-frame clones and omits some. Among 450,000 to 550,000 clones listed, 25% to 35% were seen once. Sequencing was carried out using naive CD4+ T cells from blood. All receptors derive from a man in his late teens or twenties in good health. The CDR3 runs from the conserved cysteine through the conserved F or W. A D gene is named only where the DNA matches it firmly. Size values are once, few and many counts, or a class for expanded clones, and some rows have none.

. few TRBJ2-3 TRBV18 TGTGCCAGCTCACCCCCGGCGGCCACAGATACGCAGTATTTT CASSPPAATDTQYF
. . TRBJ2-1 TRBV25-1 TGTGCCAGCAGTGACCGCCAGGGGTTAGGCTCCTACAATGAGCAGTTCTTC CASSDRQGLGSYNEQFF
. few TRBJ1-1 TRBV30 TGTGCCCTCGGGGGAACTGAAGCTTTCTTT CALGGTEAFF
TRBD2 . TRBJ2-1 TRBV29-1 TGCAGCGTTCTGGGACTAGCCGTATACAATGAGCAGTTCTTC CSVLGLAVYNEQFF
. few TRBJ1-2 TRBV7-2 TGTGCCAGCAGCTTAGAGGGGTTGGGTGGCTACACCTTC CASSLEGLGGYTF
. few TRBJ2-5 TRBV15 TGTGCCACCAGCAGAGTCCTAGGGGGCCAAGAGACCCAGTACTTC CATSRVLGGQETQYF
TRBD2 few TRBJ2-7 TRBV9 TGTGCCAGCAGCGTAGCCAGCGGGACTTACGAGCAGTACTTC CASSVASGTYEQYF
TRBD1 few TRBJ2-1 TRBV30 TGTGCCTGGAACCCCGGGACAGGGGGTAATAATGAGCAGTTCTTC CAWNPGTGGNNEQFF
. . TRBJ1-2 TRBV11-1 TGTGCCAGCAGCTTAGCCCCCCAAGGACCCTACACCTTC CASSLAPQGPYTF
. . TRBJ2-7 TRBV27 TGTGCCAGCACCACCAGTTCGAGCGAGCAGTACTTC CASTTSSSEQYF
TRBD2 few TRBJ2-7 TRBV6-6 TGTGCCAGCAGTTACTACGAGCGGGAGGGCCCGTACGAGCAGTACTTC CASSYYEREGPYEQYF
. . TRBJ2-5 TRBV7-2 TGTGCCAGCAGCTTAGAAAGGGCGAGGGGGACCCAGTACTTC CASSLERARGTQYF
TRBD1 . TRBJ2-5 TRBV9 TGTGCCAGCAGCGACCAGGGGGCACGGAGGACCCAGTACTTC CASSDQGARRTQYF
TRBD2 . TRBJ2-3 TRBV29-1 TGCAGCGTTGAAGGGACTAGCGGGAGAGGGGATACGCAGTATTTT CSVEGTSGRGDTQYF
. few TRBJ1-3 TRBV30 TGTGCCTCCTACCGGCGATCTGGAAACACCATATATTTT CASYRRSGNTIYF
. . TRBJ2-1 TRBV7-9 TGTGCCAGCAGCTCCTCGAGGTCGGATGAGCAGTTCTTC CASSSSRSDEQFF
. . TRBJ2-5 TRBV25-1 TGTGCCAGCAGTGAATGGGGCCGATACCAAGAGACCCAGTACTTC CASSEWGRYQETQYF
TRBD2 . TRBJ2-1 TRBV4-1 TGCGCCAGCAGCCGCCGGACTAGCGGGGGCTCCTACAATGAGCAGTTCTTC CASSRRTSGGSYNEQFF
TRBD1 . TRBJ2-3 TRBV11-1 TGTGCCAGCAGCTCCTGGACAGGAACTAGCACAGATACGCAGTATTTT CASSSWTGTSTDTQYF
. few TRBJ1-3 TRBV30 TGTGCCTGGAGTCCCGAATCTGGAAACACCATATATTTT CAWSPESGNTIYF
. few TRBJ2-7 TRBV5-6 TGTGCCAGCAGCTTTACCTACGAGCAGTACTTC CASSFTYEQYF
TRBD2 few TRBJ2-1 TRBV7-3 TGTGCCAGCAGCTCCAGACTAGCGCCCGTTGATGAGCAGTTCTTC CASSSRLAPVDEQFF
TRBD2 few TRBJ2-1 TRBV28 TGTGCCAGCAGTTTTATTCGCGGGAGCGGGCAGTTCTTC CASSFIRGSGQFF
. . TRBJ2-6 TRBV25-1 TGTGCCAGCAGTGAATTTGGGGTTAACGGGGCCAACGTCCTGACTTTC CASSEFGVNGANVLTF